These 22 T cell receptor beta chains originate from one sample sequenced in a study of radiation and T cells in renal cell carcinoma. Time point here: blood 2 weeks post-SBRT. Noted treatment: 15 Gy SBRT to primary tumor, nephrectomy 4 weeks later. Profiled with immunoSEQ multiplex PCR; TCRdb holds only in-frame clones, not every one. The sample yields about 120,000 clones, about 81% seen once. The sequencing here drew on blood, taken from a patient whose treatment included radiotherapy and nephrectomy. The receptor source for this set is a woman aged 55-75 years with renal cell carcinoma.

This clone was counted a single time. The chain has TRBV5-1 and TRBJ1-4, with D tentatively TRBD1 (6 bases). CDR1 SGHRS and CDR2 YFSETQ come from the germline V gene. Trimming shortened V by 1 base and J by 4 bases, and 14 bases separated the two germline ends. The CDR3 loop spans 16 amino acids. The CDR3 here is CASSLSSGAGNEKLFF. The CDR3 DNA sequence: TGCGCCAGCAGCTTGTCTTCAGGGGCGGGTAATGAAAAACTGTTTTTT.

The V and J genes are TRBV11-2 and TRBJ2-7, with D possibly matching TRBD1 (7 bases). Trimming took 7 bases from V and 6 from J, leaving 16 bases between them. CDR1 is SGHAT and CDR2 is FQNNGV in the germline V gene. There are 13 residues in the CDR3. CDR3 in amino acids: CASTEWGDSEQYF. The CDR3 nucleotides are TGTGCCAGCACAGAGTGGGGGGACAGCGAGCAGTACTTC. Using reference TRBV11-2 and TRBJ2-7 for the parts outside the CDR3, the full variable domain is EAGVAQSPRYKIIEKRQSVAFWCNPISGHATLYWYQQILGQGPKLLIQFQNNGVVDDSQLPKDRFSAERLKGVDSTLKIQPAKLEDSAVYLCASTEWGDSEQYFGPGTRLTVT.

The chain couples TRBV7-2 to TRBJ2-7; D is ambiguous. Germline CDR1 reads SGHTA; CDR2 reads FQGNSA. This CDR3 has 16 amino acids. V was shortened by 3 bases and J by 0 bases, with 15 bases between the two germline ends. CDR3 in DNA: TGTGCCAGCAGCTTTGTCGGCGGCCAAAACTCCTACGAGCAGTACTTC. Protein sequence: CASSFVGGQNSYEQYF.

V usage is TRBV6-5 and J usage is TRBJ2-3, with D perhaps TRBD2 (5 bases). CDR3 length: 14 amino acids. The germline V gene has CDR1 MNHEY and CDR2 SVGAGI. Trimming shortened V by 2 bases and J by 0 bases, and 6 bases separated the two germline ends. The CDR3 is CASSYGGSTDTQYF. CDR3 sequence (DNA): TGTGCCAGCAGTTACGGCGGGAGCACAGATACGCAGTATTTT.

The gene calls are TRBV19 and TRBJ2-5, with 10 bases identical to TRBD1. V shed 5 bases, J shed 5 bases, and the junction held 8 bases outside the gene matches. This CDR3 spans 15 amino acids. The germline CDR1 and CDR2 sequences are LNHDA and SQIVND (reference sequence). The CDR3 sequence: CASSVDRGREETQYF. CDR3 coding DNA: TGTGCCAGTAGTGTCGACAGGGGGCGAGAGGAGACCCAGTACTTC.

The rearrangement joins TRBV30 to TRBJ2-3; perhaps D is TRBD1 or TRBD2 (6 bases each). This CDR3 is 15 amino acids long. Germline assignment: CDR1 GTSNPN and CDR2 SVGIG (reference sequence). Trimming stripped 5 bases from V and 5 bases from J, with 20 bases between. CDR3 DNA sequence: TGTGCCTGGGGGCCCATAACAGGGCGGGGAGATACGCAGTATTTT. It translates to CAWGPITGRGDTQYF.

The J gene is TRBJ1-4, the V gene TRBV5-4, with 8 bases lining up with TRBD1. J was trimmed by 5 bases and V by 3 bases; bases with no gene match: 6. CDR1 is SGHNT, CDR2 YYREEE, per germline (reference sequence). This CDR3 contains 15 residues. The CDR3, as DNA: TGTGCCAGCAGCTCAGACAGGGGAGGGAATGAAAAACTGTTTTTT. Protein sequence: CASSSDRGGNEKLFF.

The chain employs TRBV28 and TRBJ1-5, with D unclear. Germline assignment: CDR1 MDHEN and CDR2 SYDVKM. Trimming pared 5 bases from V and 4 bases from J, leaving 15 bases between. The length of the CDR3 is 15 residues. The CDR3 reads CASSPPTDGNQPQHF. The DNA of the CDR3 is TGTGCCAGCAGTCCACCTACGGACGGGAATCAGCCCCAGCATTTT.

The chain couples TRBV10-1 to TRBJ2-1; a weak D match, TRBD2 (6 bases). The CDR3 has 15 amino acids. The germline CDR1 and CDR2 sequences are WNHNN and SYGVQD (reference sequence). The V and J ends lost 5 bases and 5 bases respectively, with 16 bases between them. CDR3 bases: TGCGCCAGCAGTTCCGGGGGTTCCTACCACAATGAGCAGTTCTTC. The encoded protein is CASSSGGSYHNEQFF.

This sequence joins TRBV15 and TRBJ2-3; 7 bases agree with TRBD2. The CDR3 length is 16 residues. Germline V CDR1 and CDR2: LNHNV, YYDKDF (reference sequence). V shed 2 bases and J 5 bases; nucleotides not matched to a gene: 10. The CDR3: CATSRNPGLEIDTQYF. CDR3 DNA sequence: TGTGCCACCAGCAGAAATCCCGGACTAGAAATAGATACGCAGTATTTT.

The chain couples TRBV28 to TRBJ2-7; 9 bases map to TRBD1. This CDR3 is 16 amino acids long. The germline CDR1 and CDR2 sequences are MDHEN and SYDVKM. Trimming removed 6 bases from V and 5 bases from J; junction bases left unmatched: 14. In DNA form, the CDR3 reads TGTGCCAGCAGGCCTCCCGGGACAGGGAAAGGAAACGAGCAGTACTTC. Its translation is CASRPPGTGKGNEQYF.

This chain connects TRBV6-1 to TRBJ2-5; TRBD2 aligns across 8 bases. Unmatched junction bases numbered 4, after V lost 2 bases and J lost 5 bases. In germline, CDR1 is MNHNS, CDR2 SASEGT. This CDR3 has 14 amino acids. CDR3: CASSELRGVETQYF. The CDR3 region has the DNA TGTGCCAGCAGTGAACTGCGGGGGGTGGAGACCCAGTACTTC.

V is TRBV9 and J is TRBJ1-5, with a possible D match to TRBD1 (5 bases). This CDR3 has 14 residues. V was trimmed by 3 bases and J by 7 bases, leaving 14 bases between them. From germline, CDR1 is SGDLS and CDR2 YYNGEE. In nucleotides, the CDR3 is TGTGCCAGCAGCGCAGAATGGGGGGGACAGCCCCAGCATTTT. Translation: CASSAEWGGQPQHF.

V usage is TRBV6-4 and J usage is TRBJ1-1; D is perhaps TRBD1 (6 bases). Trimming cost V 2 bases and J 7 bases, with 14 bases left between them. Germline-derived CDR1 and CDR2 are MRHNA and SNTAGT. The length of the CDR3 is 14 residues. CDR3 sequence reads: CASSDRPGGLEAFF. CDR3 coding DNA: TGTGCCAGCAGTGACAGGCCGGGGGGGCTTGAAGCTTTCTTT.

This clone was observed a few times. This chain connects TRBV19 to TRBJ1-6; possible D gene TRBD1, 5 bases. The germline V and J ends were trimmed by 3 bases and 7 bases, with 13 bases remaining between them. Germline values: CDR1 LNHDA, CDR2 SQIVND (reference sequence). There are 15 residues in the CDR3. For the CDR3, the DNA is TGTGCCAGTAGTATTGGGACTGCCTCCAATTCACCCCTCCACTTT. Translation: CASSIGTASNSPLHF.

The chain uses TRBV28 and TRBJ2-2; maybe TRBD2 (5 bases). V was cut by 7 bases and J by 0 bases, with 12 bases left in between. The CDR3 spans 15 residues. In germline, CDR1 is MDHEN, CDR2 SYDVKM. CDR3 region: CASTTRVTNTGELFF. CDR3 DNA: TGTGCCAGCACTACTAGGGTCACGAACACCGGGGAGCTGTTTTTT.

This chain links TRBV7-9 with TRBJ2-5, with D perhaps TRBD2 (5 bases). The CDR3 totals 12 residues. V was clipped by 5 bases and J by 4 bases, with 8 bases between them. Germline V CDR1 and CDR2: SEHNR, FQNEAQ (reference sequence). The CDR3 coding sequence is TGTGCCAGCAGCCGGGATTTAGAGACCCAGTACTTC. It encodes CASSRDLETQYF.

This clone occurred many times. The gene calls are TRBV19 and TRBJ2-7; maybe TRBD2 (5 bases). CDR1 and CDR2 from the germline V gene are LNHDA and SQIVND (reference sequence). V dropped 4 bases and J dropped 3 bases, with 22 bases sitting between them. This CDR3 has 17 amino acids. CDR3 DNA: TGTGCCAGTAGTACGGGAAGAGGCGGAGACGGATACTACGAGCAGTACTTC. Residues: CASSTGRGGDGYYEQYF.

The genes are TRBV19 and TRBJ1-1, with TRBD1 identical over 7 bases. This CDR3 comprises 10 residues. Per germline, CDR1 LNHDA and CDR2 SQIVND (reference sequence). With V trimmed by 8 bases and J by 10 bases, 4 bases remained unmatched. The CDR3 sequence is CASGAGGAFF. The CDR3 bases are TGTGCCAGTGGTGCAGGGGGAGCTTTCTTT.

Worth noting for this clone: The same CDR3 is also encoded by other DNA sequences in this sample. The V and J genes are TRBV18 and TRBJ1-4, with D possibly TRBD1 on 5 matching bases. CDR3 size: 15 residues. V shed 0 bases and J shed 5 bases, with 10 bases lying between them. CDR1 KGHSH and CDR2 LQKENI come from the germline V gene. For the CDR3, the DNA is TGTGCCAGCTCACCACCCGGCAGGGCCAATGAAAAACTGTTTTTT. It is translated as CASSPPGRANEKLFF.

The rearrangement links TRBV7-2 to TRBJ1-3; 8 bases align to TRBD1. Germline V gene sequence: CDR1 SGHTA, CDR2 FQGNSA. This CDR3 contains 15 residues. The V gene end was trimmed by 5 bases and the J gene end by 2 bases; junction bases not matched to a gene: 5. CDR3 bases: TGTGCCAGCAGCCTGGAACAGGGGGCTGGAAACACCATATATTTT. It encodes CASSLEQGAGNTIYF.

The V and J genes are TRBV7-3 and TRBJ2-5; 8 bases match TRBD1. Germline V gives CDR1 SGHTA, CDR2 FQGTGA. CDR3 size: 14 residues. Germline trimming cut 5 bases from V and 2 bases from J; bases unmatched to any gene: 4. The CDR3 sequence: CASSRTGSQETQYF. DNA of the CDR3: TGTGCCAGCAGCCGGACAGGGTCTCAAGAGACCCAGTACTTC.